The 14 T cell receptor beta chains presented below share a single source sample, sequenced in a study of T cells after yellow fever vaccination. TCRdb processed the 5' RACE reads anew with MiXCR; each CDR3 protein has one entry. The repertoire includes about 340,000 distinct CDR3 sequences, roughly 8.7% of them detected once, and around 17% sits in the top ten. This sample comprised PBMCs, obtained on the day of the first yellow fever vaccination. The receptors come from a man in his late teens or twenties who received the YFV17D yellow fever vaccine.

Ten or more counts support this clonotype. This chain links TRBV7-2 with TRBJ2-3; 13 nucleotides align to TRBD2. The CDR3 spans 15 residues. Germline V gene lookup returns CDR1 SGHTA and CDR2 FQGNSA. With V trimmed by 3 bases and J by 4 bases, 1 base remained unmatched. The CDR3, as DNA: TGTGCCAGCAGCTTTACTAGCGGGGGGGCAGATACGCAGTATTTT. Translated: CASSFTSGGADTQYF.

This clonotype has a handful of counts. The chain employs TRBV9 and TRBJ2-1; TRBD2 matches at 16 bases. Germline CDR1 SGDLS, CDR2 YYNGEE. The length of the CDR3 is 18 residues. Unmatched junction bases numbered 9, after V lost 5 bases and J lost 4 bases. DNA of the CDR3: TGTGCCAGCAGTGAGGGGACTAGCGGGGGGGCCGCATACAATGAGCAGTTCTTC. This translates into CASSEGTSGGAAYNEQFF.

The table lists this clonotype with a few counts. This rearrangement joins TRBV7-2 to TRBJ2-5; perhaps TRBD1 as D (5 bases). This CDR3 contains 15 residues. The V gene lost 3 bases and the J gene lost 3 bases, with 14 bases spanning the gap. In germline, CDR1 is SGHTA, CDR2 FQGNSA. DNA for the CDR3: TGTGCCAGCAGCTTCAGGGTCCCTATGGAAGAGACCCAGTACTTC. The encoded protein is CASSFRVPMEETQYF.

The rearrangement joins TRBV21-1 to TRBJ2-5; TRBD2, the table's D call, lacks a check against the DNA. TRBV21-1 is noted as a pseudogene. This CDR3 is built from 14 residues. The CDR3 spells CASSKLDCGETQYF. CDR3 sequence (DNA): TGTGCCAGCAGCAAATTGGACTGTGGGGAGACCCAGTACTTC.

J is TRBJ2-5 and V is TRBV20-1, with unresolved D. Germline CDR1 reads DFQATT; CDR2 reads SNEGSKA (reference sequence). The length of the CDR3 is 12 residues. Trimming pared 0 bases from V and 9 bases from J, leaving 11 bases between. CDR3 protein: CSARDRALAQYF. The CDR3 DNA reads TGCAGTGCTAGAGACCGGGCCCTGGCCCAGTACTTC.

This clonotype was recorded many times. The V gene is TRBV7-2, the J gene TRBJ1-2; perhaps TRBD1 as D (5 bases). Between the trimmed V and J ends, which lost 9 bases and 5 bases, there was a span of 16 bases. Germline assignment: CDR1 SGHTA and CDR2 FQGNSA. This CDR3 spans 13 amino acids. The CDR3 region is CASRRAGGYGYTF. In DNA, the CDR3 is TGTGCCAGTAGGCGGGCCGGGGGGTATGGCTACACCTTC.

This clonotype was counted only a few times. CDR3 DNA: TGCGCCAGCGGTATAGGGACATCTAACACCGGGGAGCTGTTTTTT. Translated: CASGIGTSNTGELFF. V gene TRBV5-1 combines with J gene TRBJ2-2, with D possibly being TRBD1 (6 bases). Germline V gene lookup returns CDR1 SGHRS and CDR2 YFSETQ. This CDR3 contains 15 residues. Trimming left V 7 bases short and J 2 bases short, with 15 bases between.

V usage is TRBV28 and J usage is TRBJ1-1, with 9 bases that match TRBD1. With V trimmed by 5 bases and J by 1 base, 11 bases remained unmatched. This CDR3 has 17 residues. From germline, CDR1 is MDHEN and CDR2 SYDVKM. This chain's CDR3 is CASSPLPGQGGNTEAFF. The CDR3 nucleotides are TGTGCCAGCAGTCCGCTCCCGGGACAGGGCGGGAACACTGAAGCTTTCTTT. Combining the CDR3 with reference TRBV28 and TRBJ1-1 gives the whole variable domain DVKVTQSSRYLVKRTGEKVFLECVQDMDHENMFWYRQDPGLGLRLIYFSYDVKMKEKGDIPEGYSVSREKKERFSLILESASTNQTSMYLCASSPLPGQGGNTEAFFGQGTRLTVV.

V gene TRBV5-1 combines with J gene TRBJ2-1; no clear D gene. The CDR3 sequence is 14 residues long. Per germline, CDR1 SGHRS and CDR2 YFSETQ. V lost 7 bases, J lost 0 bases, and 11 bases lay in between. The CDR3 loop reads CASVAGSSYNEQFF. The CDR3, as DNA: TGCGCCAGCGTGGCTGGTAGCTCCTACAATGAGCAGTTCTTC.

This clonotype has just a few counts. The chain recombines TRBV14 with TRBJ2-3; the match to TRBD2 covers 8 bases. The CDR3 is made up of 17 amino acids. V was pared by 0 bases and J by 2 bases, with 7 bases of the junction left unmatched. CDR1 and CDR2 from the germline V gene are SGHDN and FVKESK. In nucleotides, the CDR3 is TGTGCCAGCAGCCAAGACAAGAGAGCGGGGGCCACAGATACGCAGTATTTT. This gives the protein CASSQDKRAGATDTQYF.

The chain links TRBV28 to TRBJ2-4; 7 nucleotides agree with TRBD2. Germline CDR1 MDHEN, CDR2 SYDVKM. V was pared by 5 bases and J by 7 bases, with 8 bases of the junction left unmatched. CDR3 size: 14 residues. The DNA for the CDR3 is TGTGCCAGCAGTCCAGCGGGGCTTGAGAACATTCAGTACTTC. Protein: CASSPAGLENIQYF.

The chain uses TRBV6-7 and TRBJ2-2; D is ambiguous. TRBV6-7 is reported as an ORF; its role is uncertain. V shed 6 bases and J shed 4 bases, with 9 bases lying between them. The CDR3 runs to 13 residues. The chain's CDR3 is CASRKDLTGELFF. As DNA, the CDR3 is TGTGCCAGCAGGAAGGATCTCACCGGGGAGCTGTTTTTT.

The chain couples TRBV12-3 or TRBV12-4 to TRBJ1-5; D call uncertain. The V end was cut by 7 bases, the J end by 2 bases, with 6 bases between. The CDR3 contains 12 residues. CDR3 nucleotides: TGTGCCAGCATGTGGGGCAATCAGCCCCAGCATTTT. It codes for CASMWGNQPQHF.

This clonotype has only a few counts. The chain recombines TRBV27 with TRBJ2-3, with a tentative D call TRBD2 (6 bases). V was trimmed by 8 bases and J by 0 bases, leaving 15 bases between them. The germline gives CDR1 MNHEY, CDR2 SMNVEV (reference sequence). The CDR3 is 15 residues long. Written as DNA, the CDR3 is TGTGCCAGCCGGGGCGGAGGGGCGAGCACAGATACGCAGTATTTT. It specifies CASRGGGASTDTQYF.